This TCR beta chain was captured in a study of response to subunit inactivated influenza vaccine. This CDR3 is 16 amino acids long. The germline V gene has CDR1 SGHAT and CDR2 FQNNGV. Trimming took off 4 bases at V and 4 bases at J, with 17 bases between the two ends. General study points: Each seasonal influenza vaccination recruits few new T cells, the authors suggested.

As for this clonotype: The antigen is unknown.

TCRdb recomputed calls from the RT-PCR reads with MiXCR, one row per CDR3 protein. The data contain 600,000 to 850,000 distinct CDR3 sequences, 14% of them singletons. The TCR originated in a man in his forties or fifties who received an inactivated influenza vaccine. The V gene is TRBV11-2, the J gene TRBJ2-1, with D perhaps TRBD2 (7 bases). The starting material was PBMCs from blood, obtained less than 15 days before vaccination. The CDR3 DNA reads TGTGCCAGCAGCTCGATTCGTCGGGGGGCTTACAATGAGCAGTTCTTC. It codes for CASSSIRRGAYNEQFF.